A single T cell receptor (beta chain) is shown here with its context. Its antigen target is currently unknown. No clone much larger than this one lies a single base away; base qualities are absent. Receptors were amplified or captured by 5' RACE. Sequencing used a NextSeq 500. The TCR library protocol attached unique molecular identifiers to individual cDNA molecules to correct for sequencing error and PCR bias. Sequencing covered both TCR alpha and beta chains, and within each sample the abundances of alpha and beta sequences were tightly co-correlated. In the source study's methods: Decombinator V4 was used to annotate TCR sequences for V gene, J gene and CDR3. TCRs were defined as expanded if a significant change between any two time points was detected under a Poisson model with p below 0.0001. Abundances of TCRs were expressed as counts per million after normalisation to the total number of TCRs sequenced in each sample. MAIT TCRs were defined by TRAV1-2 paired with TRAJ12, TRAJ20 or TRAJ33, and iNKT TCRs by TRAV10 paired with TRAJ18. VDJdb, accessed 1 November 2021, was searched for CMV, EBV and SARS-CoV-2 annotated TCRs, with TCRs annotated for multiple antigens excluded. TCRdb reanalyzed the raw reads on its own, using fastp at Q25 for trimming and MiXCR for clone calling, and kept in-frame beta chains. Under each unique CDR3 protein, matching rows form one entry showing the most common genes and DNA. TCRdb's processing, not the authors' own work, is the source of the V and J calls. The sample records some 98,000 distinct CDR3 sequences, 16% of which are singletons. The ten largest make up around 1.3% of the sample.

This sample is part of a study of early T cells in non-severe SARS-CoV-2 infection (dated by TCRdb to the early 2020s). In the study overall: Because TCR sequencing was done on bulk RNA from unsorted whole blood, the alpha and beta chains could not be paired.

V and J lose 6 bases and 0 bases, and a span of 14 bases separates them. Taken from the germline V gene, the CDR1 and CDR2 loops are MDHEN and SYDVKM. The cysteine opens and the phenylalanine closes a CDR3 of 15 amino acids. Only the CDR3 DNA stays, 45 bases, in frame from base 1. A case-control design nested within a healthcare worker cohort in London, UK, was used, with weekly nasopharyngeal swab PCR tests and blood sampling performed. Healthcare workers were enrolled in the week of the UK lockdown, from 23 to 31 March 2020, and were followed every week for up to about 16 weeks. General study outcomes and caveats: Matching against VDJdb was skewed toward anti-spike CD8 responses, likely underestimated virus-specific expansions, and missed private and CD4 specificities.

This sequence uses TRBV28 and TRBJ2-5, and TRBD1 may be the D gene, going by 6 matching bases. The sequenced material came from whole blood. The sequence was collected from an adult who was a healthcare worker with PCR-confirmed SARS-CoV-2 infection or an uninfected control (not recorded which). The CDR3 protein: CASSYNRDNQETQYF. The DNA reads TGTGCCAGCAGCTACAACCGGGACAACCAAGAGACCCAGTACTTC.